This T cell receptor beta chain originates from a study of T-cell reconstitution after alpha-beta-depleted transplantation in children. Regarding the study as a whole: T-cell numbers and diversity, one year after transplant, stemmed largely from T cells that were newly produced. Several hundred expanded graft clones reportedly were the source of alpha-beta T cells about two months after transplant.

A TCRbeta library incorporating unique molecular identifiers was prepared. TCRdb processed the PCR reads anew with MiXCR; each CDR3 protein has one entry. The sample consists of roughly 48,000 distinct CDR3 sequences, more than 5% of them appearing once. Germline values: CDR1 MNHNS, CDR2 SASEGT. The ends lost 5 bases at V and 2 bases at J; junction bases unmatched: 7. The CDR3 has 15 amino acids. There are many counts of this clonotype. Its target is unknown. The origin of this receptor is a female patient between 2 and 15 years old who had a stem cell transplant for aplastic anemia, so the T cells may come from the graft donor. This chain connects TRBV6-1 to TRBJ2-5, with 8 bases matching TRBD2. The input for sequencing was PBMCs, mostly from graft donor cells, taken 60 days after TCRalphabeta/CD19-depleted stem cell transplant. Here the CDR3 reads CASSRFSGEQETQYF. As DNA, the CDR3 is TGTGCCAGCAGTCGATTTAGCGGGGAGCAAGAGACCCAGTACTTC.